A selection of T cell receptor beta chains follows, all from one sample in a study of CD8 T cells in Susac syndrome. TCRdb re-called the immunoSEQ multiplex PCR reads with MiXCR, one entry per CDR3 protein. The sample lists roughly 140,000 distinct CDR3 sequences, around 96% seen once, with 0.15% to 0.2% in the top ten. The sequencing input was CD4+ T cells from PBMCs. Receptors were obtained from a human donor with Susac syndrome. The CDR3 runs from the conserved cysteine through the conserved F or W. D genes are given only for firm matches. Rows may omit the clone size; those that give it use once, few, many or a size class.

d_call: .
j_call: TRBJ2-2
v_call: TRBV3-1
clone_size: .
cdr3_nt: TGTGCCAGCAGCCAGTTTTCCGGGGAGCTGTTTTTT
cdr3_aa: CASSQFSGELFF

d_call: .
j_call: TRBJ1-1
v_call: TRBV7-2
clone_size: .
cdr3_nt: TGTGCCAGCAGCCAGATCAGGGGAGAAGCTTTCTTT
cdr3_aa: CASSQIRGEAFF

d_call: .
j_call: TRBJ2-3
v_call: TRBV15
clone_size: .
cdr3_nt: TGTGCCACCAGCACCCCGCTCCGGGGGGCCACAGATACGCAGTATTTT
cdr3_aa: CATSTPLRGATDTQYF

d_call: .
j_call: TRBJ2-7
v_call: TRBV25-1
clone_size: .
cdr3_nt: TGTGCCAGCAGGGGACTCCCGACCTACGAGCAGTACTTC
cdr3_aa: CASRGLPTYEQYF

d_call: TRBD1
j_call: TRBJ1-2
v_call: TRBV18
clone_size: .
cdr3_nt: TGTGCCAGCTCACCGGGACAGGGTGTGAGTGATGGCTACACCTTC
cdr3_aa: CASSPGQGVSDGYTF

d_call: .
j_call: TRBJ1-2
v_call: TRBV30
clone_size: .
cdr3_nt: TGTGCCTGGAAGAGGACAGACTACACCTTC
cdr3_aa: CAWKRTDYTF

d_call: .
j_call: TRBJ2-3
v_call: TRBV23-1
clone_size: .
cdr3_nt: TGCGCCAGCCAGGGAGACACAGATACGCAGTATTTT
cdr3_aa: CASQGDTDTQYF

d_call: .
j_call: TRBJ1-2
v_call: TRBV23-1
clone_size: .
cdr3_nt: TGCGCCAGCAGTCAATCGCGGGGGGATGTGAACTCTGGCTACACCTTC
cdr3_aa: CASSQSRGDVNSGYTF

d_call: TRBD1
j_call: TRBJ2-7
v_call: TRBV2
clone_size: .
cdr3_nt: TGTGCCAGCAGAACAGGACAGGGCTCCTACGAGCAGTACTTC
cdr3_aa: CASRTGQGSYEQYF

d_call: .
j_call: TRBJ1-5
v_call: TRBV19
clone_size: .
cdr3_nt: TGTGCCAGTAGTATGCAAGGGCCTCAGCCCCAGCATTTT
cdr3_aa: CASSMQGPQPQHF

d_call: TRBD2
j_call: TRBJ2-3
v_call: TRBV7-2
clone_size: .
cdr3_nt: TGTGCCAGCAGCTCTCGCGGGGGGGCGGTAGATACGCAGTATTTT
cdr3_aa: CASSSRGGAVDTQYF

d_call: TRBD1
j_call: TRBJ2-4
v_call: TRBV29-1
clone_size: .
cdr3_nt: TGCAGCGTTGAAGTACAGGGGAAAAACATTCAGTACTTC
cdr3_aa: CSVEVQGKNIQYF

d_call: .
j_call: TRBJ2-5
v_call: TRBV23-1
clone_size: .
cdr3_nt: TGCGCCAGCAGTCAATCGGAAATTAGGGGTTTTCAAGAGACCCAGTACTTC
cdr3_aa: CASSQSEIRGFQETQYF

d_call: .
j_call: TRBJ1-1
v_call: TRBV4-1
clone_size: .
cdr3_nt: TGCGCCAGCAGCCAAGGAGGCCCGGACTTGAACACTGAAGCTTTCTTT
cdr3_aa: CASSQGGPDLNTEAFF

d_call: .
j_call: TRBJ2-3
v_call: TRBV7-3
clone_size: .
cdr3_nt: TGTGCCATCAGCTTTGAGGGCGGAAGGGCAGATACGCAGTATTTT
cdr3_aa: CAISFEGGRADTQYF

d_call: TRBD1
j_call: TRBJ2-3
v_call: TRBV29-1
clone_size: once
cdr3_nt: TGCAGCGTTAGAAGACAGGGGGCTAACACAGATACGCAGTATTTT
cdr3_aa: CSVRRQGANTDTQYF

d_call: .
j_call: TRBJ1-1
v_call: TRBV6-6
clone_size: .
cdr3_nt: TGTGCCAGCAGTCCTAGGACGGCTGCGGAGGGGGCTTTCTTT
cdr3_aa: CASSPRTAAEGAFF

d_call: .
j_call: TRBJ1-5
v_call: TRBV7-6
clone_size: .
cdr3_nt: TGTGCCAGCAGCCAGACAAACAATCAGCCCCAGCATTTT
cdr3_aa: CASSQTNNQPQHF

d_call: .
j_call: TRBJ2-7
v_call: TRBV5-1
clone_size: .
cdr3_nt: TGCGCCAGCAGCTTGGCTGCGGGAATTAGCTCCTACGAGCAGTACTTC
cdr3_aa: CASSLAAGISSYEQYF

d_call: TRBD1
j_call: TRBJ1-5
v_call: TRBV5-8
clone_size: .
cdr3_nt: TGTGCCAGCAGCTTTGGACAGGGGGCTGAGCCCCAGCATTTT
cdr3_aa: CASSFGQGAEPQHF

d_call: TRBD1
j_call: TRBJ2-2
v_call: TRBV20-1
clone_size: .
cdr3_nt: TGCAGTGCCCACGACAGGGGGGGAACCGGGGAGCTGTTTTTT
cdr3_aa: CSAHDRGGTGELFF

d_call: .
j_call: TRBJ2-7
v_call: TRBV7-6
clone_size: once
cdr3_nt: TGTGCCAGCAGCGAAGACAGTACCTACGAGCAGTACTTC
cdr3_aa: CASSEDSTYEQYF

d_call: .
j_call: TRBJ2-1
v_call: TRBV5-6
clone_size: .
cdr3_nt: TGTGCCAGCAGCTGGCACAATGAGCAGTTCTTC
cdr3_aa: CASSWHNEQFF

d_call: TRBD1
j_call: TRBJ1-5
v_call: TRBV12-3/TRBV12-4
clone_size: .
cdr3_nt: TGTGCCAGCAGTTCGAAGGACAGGGTAAGCAATCAGCCCCAGCATTTT
cdr3_aa: CASSSKDRVSNQPQHF

d_call: .
j_call: TRBJ1-2
v_call: TRBV12-3/TRBV12-4
clone_size: .
cdr3_nt: TGTGCCAGCAGCCCGAACAGAAACTATGGCTACACCTTC
cdr3_aa: CASSPNRNYGYTF

d_call: .
j_call: TRBJ1-5
v_call: TRBV29-1
clone_size: once
cdr3_nt: TGCAGCGTTTCGGGTGTGAATCAGCCCCAGCATTTT
cdr3_aa: CSVSGVNQPQHF

d_call: .
j_call: TRBJ1-5
v_call: TRBV12-3/TRBV12-4
clone_size: .
cdr3_nt: TGTGCCAGCAGTTTAGCCCACGGGCAGCCCCAGCATTTT
cdr3_aa: CASSLAHGQPQHF

d_call: .
j_call: TRBJ2-2
v_call: TRBV20-1
clone_size: .
cdr3_nt: TGCAGTGCTAGCTACAGGGTTGGGACCGGGGAGCTGTTTTTT
cdr3_aa: CSASYRVGTGELFF

d_call: TRBD2
j_call: TRBJ2-1
v_call: TRBV14
clone_size: once
cdr3_nt: TGTGCCAGCAGCCAAGTTGCTAGCGGGGTTATGCATGAGCAGTTCTTC
cdr3_aa: CASSQVASGVMHEQFF

d_call: .
j_call: TRBJ2-7
v_call: TRBV7-7
clone_size: .
cdr3_nt: TGTGCCAGCAGCTTAGCCCCTGCGGGCTACGAGCAGTACTTC
cdr3_aa: CASSLAPAGYEQYF

d_call: .
j_call: TRBJ2-2
v_call: TRBV25-1
clone_size: .
cdr3_nt: TGTGCCACCAGCCTATCCGGGACAGGGGAGCTGTTTTTT
cdr3_aa: CATSLSGTGELFF

d_call: .
j_call: TRBJ1-1
v_call: TRBV6-2/TRBV6-3
clone_size: once
cdr3_nt: TGTGCCAGCAGTTTGATGCTCCTTGATATTGAAGCTTTCTTT
cdr3_aa: CASSLMLLDIEAFF

d_call: TRBD1
j_call: TRBJ1-2
v_call: TRBV20-1
clone_size: .
cdr3_nt: TGCAGTGCCCACCGGACAGGCGGCTATGGCTACACCTTC
cdr3_aa: CSAHRTGGYGYTF

d_call: .
j_call: TRBJ2-3
v_call: TRBV5-6
clone_size: .
cdr3_nt: TGTGCCAGCAGCCCTTGGGGCACAGATACGCAGTATTTT
cdr3_aa: CASSPWGTDTQYF

d_call: .
j_call: TRBJ2-1
v_call: TRBV7-2
clone_size: .
cdr3_nt: TGTGCCACCCTCGGGGCAGGTAACTACAATGAGCAGTTCTTC
cdr3_aa: CATLGAGNYNEQFF

d_call: TRBD1
j_call: TRBJ1-5
v_call: TRBV4-1
clone_size: .
cdr3_nt: TGCGCCAGCAGCCAATCGGGGACAGGGTCTGCGCCCCAGCATTTT
cdr3_aa: CASSQSGTGSAPQHF